These 17 T cell receptor beta chains came from one sample sequenced in a study of technical replicates of blood from a handful of donors. This table comes from immunoSEQ multiplex PCR, and its TCRdb copy is limited to in-frame clones, with some not included. The table lists roughly 15,000 clones, roughly 80% of them singletons. The sequenced sample consisted of PBMCs. The receptors stem from a human donor in good health.

The chain combines TRBV7-2 with TRBJ1-5; 8 bases are shared with TRBD1. The germline V gene encodes CDR1 SGHTA and CDR2 FQGNSA. The CDR3 spans 15 residues. V gave up 1 base and J gave up 7 bases; unmatched junction bases: 6. Here the CDR3 reads CASSLVAGGRQPQHF. DNA of the CDR3: TGTGCCAGCAGCTTAGTGGCAGGGGGCCGACAGCCCCAGCATTTT. Using reference TRBV7-2 and TRBJ1-5 for the parts outside the CDR3, the full variable domain is GAGVSQSPSNKVTEKGKDVELRCDPISGHTALYWYRQSLGQGLEFLIYFQGNSAPDKSGLPSDRFSAERTGGSVSTLTIQRTQQEDSAVYLCASSLVAGGRQPQHFGDGTRLSIL.

This chain uses TRBV11-2 with TRBJ2-1; 9 bases are a match to TRBD2. The CDR3 covers 16 residues. The germline V gene encodes CDR1 SGHAT and CDR2 FQNNGV. J gave up 2 bases and V 3 bases, and 5 bases lay outside the gene matches. CDR3 DNA sequence: TGTGCCAGCAGCTTCGGGGGCGGGAGGGCCTACAATGAGCAGTTCTTC. Its protein is CASSFGGGRAYNEQFF.

This clone was seen just once. The chain joins TRBV7-3 to TRBJ2-3, with 8 bases that match TRBD1. Per the germline V gene, CDR1 is SGHTA and CDR2 is FQGTGA. This CDR3 spans 16 amino acids. Trimming cost V 3 bases and J 3 bases; bases outside gene matches: 8. CDR3 loop: CASSFYSGQGTDTQYF. The CDR3 bases are TGTGCCAGCAGCTTTTATAGCGGACAGGGAACAGATACGCAGTATTTT.

V gene TRBV7-6 combines with J gene TRBJ2-1; TRBD2 agrees at 8 bases. Germline CDR1 is SGHVS and CDR2 is FNYEAQ. The CDR3 runs to 15 residues. V shed 5 bases, J shed 5 bases, and the junction held 8 bases outside the gene matches. The CDR3 DNA reads as TGTGCCAGCAGCCGTCTCGCGGGAGGTAACAATGAGCAGTTCTTC. This translates into CASSRLAGGNNEQFF.

This clone appeared once. This chain uses TRBV27 with TRBJ2-1, with 8 nucleotides matching TRBD1. This CDR3 spans 13 amino acids. Germline V gives CDR1 MNHEY, CDR2 SMNVEV (reference sequence). The J segment lost 14 bases and the V segment lost 2 bases, leaving 8 bases of the junction unmatched. The CDR3 region is CASSLGGWTGKFF. In DNA, the CDR3 is TGTGCCAGCAGTTTAGGCGGATGGACAGGGAAGTTCTTC.

The V call is TRBV5-4, the J call TRBJ1-4; TRBD1 matches 7 bases. With V trimmed by 4 bases and J by 3 bases, 6 bases remained unmatched. The CDR3 is 15 amino acids. Germline V CDR1 and CDR2: SGHNT, YYREEE (reference sequence). For the CDR3, the DNA is TGTGCCAGCAGCAAAACAGGGGAGTCTAATGAAAAACTGTTTTTT. Amino acid sequence: CASSKTGESNEKLFF.

The chain recombines TRBV11-1 with TRBJ1-1; TRBD1 might be the D (6 bases). The CDR3 sequence is 14 residues long. Germline V gene data show CDR1 as SGHAT and CDR2 as FQDESV (reference sequence). V lost 3 bases, J lost 3 bases, and 11 bases lay in between. The CDR3 bases are TGTGCCAGCAGCTTTCAGGGGCCCTACACTGAAGCTTTCTTT. Translating gives CASSFQGPYTEAFF.

The chain links TRBV19 to TRBJ2-7; 7 bases are shared with TRBD2. CDR3 size: 14 residues. Germline lookup yields CDR1 LNHDA and CDR2 SQIVND (reference sequence). Trimming removed 3 bases from V and 2 bases from J; junction bases left unmatched: 4. The chain's CDR3 is CASSIRGLTYEQYF. The CDR3 coding sequence is TGTGCCAGTAGTATTCGGGGACTAACCTACGAGCAGTACTTC.

The rearrangement links TRBV11-2 to TRBJ1-1; D unclear. Trimming shortened V by 2 bases and J by 0 bases, and 7 bases separated the two germline ends. CDR3 size: 14 residues. Germline CDR1 and CDR2: SGHAT and FQNNGV. CDR3: CASSLNTVNTEAFF. CDR3 nucleotides: TGTGCCAGCAGCTTAAATACGGTGAACACTGAAGCTTTCTTT.

On this clone itself: Distinct nucleotide sequences in the sample also encode this CDR3. The J gene is TRBJ2-7, the V gene TRBV6-5; TRBD1 aligns across 7 bases. CDR3 size: 12 residues. Trimming took 4 bases from V and 4 from J; bases not matched to a gene: 1. The germline V gene has CDR1 MNHEY and CDR2 SVGAGI. CDR3 loop: CASSLQGYEQYF. CDR3 nucleotides: TGTGCCAGCAGTTTACAGGGGTACGAGCAGTACTTC.

The chain links TRBV2 to TRBJ2-3; D unresolved. Germline CDR1 and CDR2: SNHLY and FYNNEI. The CDR3 contains 13 residues. V was pared by 6 bases and J by 0 bases, with 7 bases between. CDR3 protein: CASRLGSTDTQYF. DNA for the CDR3: TGTGCCAGCAGGTTGGGCAGCACAGATACGCAGTATTTT.

The chain couples TRBV10-3 to TRBJ2-7; TRBD1 matches at 8 bases. This CDR3 has 15 amino acids. CDR1 ENHRY and CDR2 SYGVKD come from the germline V gene. V was pared by 0 bases and J by 4 bases, with 5 bases of the junction left unmatched. The CDR3 reads CAISESGTGYYEQYF. Here the CDR3 DNA reads TGTGCCATCAGTGAGTCAGGGACAGGATATTACGAGCAGTACTTC.

The chain recombines TRBV10-3 with TRBJ2-3, with D tentatively TRBD2 (5 bases). Trimming removed 4 bases from V and 0 bases from J, with 11 bases in between. CDR1 and CDR2 (germline): ENHRY, SYGVKD. The CDR3 covers 15 residues. The DNA for the CDR3 is TGTGCCATCAGTGGGACTTCCGCTAGCACAGATACGCAGTATTTT. Translated, it gives CAISGTSASTDTQYF.

The chain is built from TRBV5-1 and TRBJ2-1, with 9 bases fitting TRBD2. The junction had 9 bases not matched to a gene; V was cut back by 0 bases and J by 8 bases. CDR3 length: 16 amino acids. Germline loops: CDR1 SGHRS, CDR2 YFSETQ. CDR3 protein: CASSLGIAGGPDEQFF. DNA of the CDR3: TGCGCCAGCAGCTTGGGGATTGCGGGAGGGCCCGATGAGCAGTTCTTC.

The chain links TRBV11-1 to TRBJ2-7, with D tentatively TRBD1 (5 bases). V dropped 3 bases and J dropped 0 bases, with 12 bases sitting between them. Looked up from germline, CDR1 is SGHAT and CDR2 is FQDESV (reference sequence). This CDR3 has 15 residues. The CDR3 DNA reads TGTGCCAGCAGCTTTAAGGGGCAGGGCTCCTACGAGCAGTACTTC. This encodes CASSFKGQGSYEQYF.

There are a few counts of this clone. The chain couples TRBV6-6 to TRBJ2-1, with D perhaps matching TRBD2 (6 bases). Germline V CDR1 and CDR2: MNHNY, SVGAGI (reference sequence). CDR3 length equals 12 residues. The CDR3 loop reads CAEGRDRDEQFF. The CDR3 DNA follows: TGTGCAGAAGGGCGGGATCGGGATGAGCAGTTCTTC.

CDR3: CATNRDKNEKLFF. In DNA form, the CDR3 reads TGTGCCACCAACCGGGACAAAAATGAAAAACTGTTTTTT. The rearrangement joins TRBV15 to TRBJ1-4; D is perhaps TRBD1 (6 bases). This CDR3 has 13 amino acids. V lost 7 bases and J 5 bases, leaving 11 bases between the germline ends. CDR1 LNHNV and CDR2 YYDKDF come from the germline V gene (reference sequence).